The sample holds one count of the clone carrying this TCR beta chain. The sample originates from a study of blood T cell repertoires in COVID-19. Study at large: The United States, Italy and Spain were the sources of the acute and convalescent COVID-19 samples. PBMCs, B-cell-depleted T cells, or T cells were the source of the cDNA or gDNA that made up the material.

Authors' processing steps: The authors estimated nucleated cell counts from reference gene primer amplification. The data were produced by immunoSEQ multiplex PCR, yet TCRdb's version contains in-frame clones alone and is incomplete. V and J calls plus clone size are reproduced from that table; the DNA served to infer D and trimming. The repertoire consists of 300,000 to 400,000 clones, with about 87% occurring once and the leading ten covering roughly 6.3%. The Seattle site enrolled patients during active infection and followed them longitudinally. V was trimmed by 5 bases and J by 0 bases, leaving 3 bases between them. Germline V gene data show CDR1 as WNHNN and CDR2 as SYGVQD (reference sequence). This CDR3 is built from 12 residues.

This chain connects TRBV10-1 to TRBJ2-3; no clear D. This sequence originates from a woman aged 45 to 65 with COVID-19, enrolled during active disease. What was sequenced was peripheral blood. CDR3 nucleotides: TGCGCCAGCAGTCCAAGCACAGATACGCAGTATTTT. Translated, it gives CASSPSTDTQYF.